Presented here are 16 T cell receptor beta chains from one specimen sequenced in a study of blood T cells in healthy people across ages. A second PCR, run for about 7 to 11 cycles, used a sample-barcoded 5' primer plus a J-beta primer mix. From the 5' RACE reads, TCRdb called clonotypes with MiXCR, one entry per CDR3 protein. This table holds roughly 570,000 distinct CDR3 sequences, 27% found once. The sequenced sample was blood. These receptors were taken from a woman in her 70s in good health.

The genes are TRBV11-2 and TRBJ2-1; weak D call: TRBD2 (6 bases). CDR3 length equals 17 residues. V lost 5 bases and J 4 bases, leaving 21 bases between the germline ends. Per germline, CDR1 SGHAT and CDR2 FQNNGV. CDR3 sequence (DNA): TGTGCCAGCAGCCCCTTATATGCGGGAAGCTTTTACAATGAGCAGTTCTTC. Amino acid sequence: CASSPLYAGSFYNEQFF.

This clonotype turned up a few times. The chain links TRBV20-1 to TRBJ2-5; D is perhaps TRBD2 (5 bases). Near its end, the DNA agrees better with TRBJ2-7, so the J call may be wrong. CDR1 and CDR2 from the germline V gene are DFQATT and SNEGSKA (reference sequence). The CDR3 length is 14 residues. The CDR3, as DNA: TGCAGTGCTGCATCCTTCTCCAGAGGGTACGAGCAGTACTTC. Residues: CSAASFSRGYEQYF.

This clonotype has just a few counts. This chain connects TRBV4-3 to TRBJ1-2, with TRBD1 matching over 10 bases. Germline assignment: CDR1 LGHNA and CDR2 YSLEER. The trim removed 1 base at V and 8 bases at J, leaving 7 bases unmatched. The CDR3 has 15 residues. CDR3 protein: CASSQARQGAVGYTF. The CDR3 DNA is TGCGCCAGCAGCCAAGCGAGACAGGGGGCCGTCGGCTACACCTTC.

A few counts support this clonotype. The chain recombines TRBV6-2 or TRBV6-3 with TRBJ2-3, with 9 bases that match TRBD2. The CDR3 is 15 amino acids. Germline CDR1 is MNHEY and CDR2 is SVGEGT. J lost 6 bases, V lost 7 bases, and 11 bases had no gene match. DNA for the CDR3: TGTGCCAGCATTGAGCGGGGGGCGCCCAGGGATACGCAGTATTTT. It translates to CASIERGAPRDTQYF.

This clonotype came up a few times. V usage is TRBV11-1 and J usage is TRBJ2-1, with 7 bases that match TRBD1. V trimming: 7 bases; J trimming: 0 bases; junction bases outside the gene matches: 9. CDR1 and CDR2 from the germline V gene are SGHAT and FQDESV (reference sequence). CDR3 length: 16 residues. Written as DNA, the CDR3 is TGTGCCAGCAACCAAGGCCGACAGGGCTCCTACAATGAGCAGTTCTTC. Translating it yields CASNQGRQGSYNEQFF.

The chain carries TRBV20-1 and TRBJ1-2; D gene uncertain. V lost 6 bases and J 1 base, leaving 9 bases between the germline ends. Per germline, CDR1 DFQATT and CDR2 SNEGSKA (reference sequence). The CDR3 has 12 amino acids. CDR3 DNA: TGCAGTGCCTCGGACCGTAACTATGGCTACACCTTC. This codes for CSASDRNYGYTF.

This clonotype was recorded a few times. The rearrangement joins TRBV18 to TRBJ2-5; possibly TRBD1 for D (5 bases). Germline V gene lookup returns CDR1 KGHSH and CDR2 LQKENI. This CDR3 is 13 amino acids long. V gave up 6 bases and J gave up 4 bases, with 12 bases separating them. CDR3 in amino acids: CASSSTVRETQYF. In DNA form, the CDR3 reads TGTGCCAGCTCCTCGACAGTACGAGAGACCCAGTACTTC.

This clonotype was counted once. The V and J genes are TRBV7-6 and TRBJ2-1; 9 bases match TRBD2. The germline V gene encodes CDR1 SGHVS and CDR2 FNYEAQ. Trimming took 5 bases from V and 10 from J; bases not matched to a gene: 15. There are 16 residues in the CDR3. CDR3 coding DNA: TGTGCCAGCAGCGGGGTAGCGGGAGTATCTCCGAAGGAGCAGTTCTTC. The encoded protein is CASSGVAGVSPKEQFF. The full variable domain, rest sourced from reference TRBV7-6 and TRBJ2-1, is GAGVSQSPRYKVTKRGQDVALRCDPISGHVSLYWYRQALGQGPEFLTYFNYEAQQDKSGLPNDRFSAERPEGSISTLTIQRTEQRDSAMYRCASSGVAGVSPKEQFFGPGTRLTVL.

This clonotype was found a few times. This chain joins TRBV12-3 or TRBV12-4 and TRBJ2-3; a weak D match, TRBD1 (7 bases). The CDR3 spans 19 residues. The ends were cut back, 2 bases at V and 1 base at J, with 22 bases in the middle. Here the CDR3 DNA reads TGTGCCAGCAGTTTAAGGGGCAGGGGGGCCCGTTATGGCACAGATACGCAGTATTTT. Protein product: CASSLRGRGARYGTDTQYF.

A note on this clonotype: One end of the junction fails to match germline, which may point to a read error. The CDR3 spells CASSPRRGVYNEEFF. The CDR3 bases are TGCGCCAGCAGCCCACGGCGGGGGGTTTACAATGAGGAGTTCTTC. The rearrangement uses TRBV4-1 and TRBJ2-5; the match to TRBD2 covers 8 bases. The CDR3 is 15 residues long. The germline V gene has CDR1 MGHRA and CDR2 YSYEKL.

The V and J genes are TRBV10-3 and TRBJ2-1, with 11 bases lining up with TRBD2. J gave up 6 bases and V 0 bases, and 4 bases lay outside the gene matches. Germline V CDR1 and CDR2: ENHRY, SYGVKD. The CDR3 covers 16 residues. The CDR3 DNA follows: TGTGCCATCAGTGAGTCGGGACTAGCGGTGATCAATGAGCAGTTCTTC. Its translation: CAISESGLAVINEQFF.

The gene calls are TRBV11-2 and TRBJ2-1, with D possibly matching TRBD1 (7 bases). In germline, CDR1 is SGHAT, CDR2 FQNNGV. The CDR3 contains 16 residues. Trimming took 5 bases from V and 9 from J, leaving 23 bases between them. CDR3 amino acids: CASSLQASRGAGEQFF. The CDR3, as DNA: TGTGCCAGCAGCCTCCAGGCTAGCAGGGGGGCCGGTGAGCAGTTCTTC.

The genes are TRBV3-1 and TRBJ2-6; D not resolved. The germline CDR1 and CDR2 sequences are LGHDT and YNNKEL (reference sequence). V was cut by 5 bases and J by 2 bases, with 13 bases left in between. This CDR3 spans 16 amino acids. The CDR3 loop is CASSLRVGTGANVLTF. Written as DNA, the CDR3 is TGTGCCAGCAGCTTGCGTGTCGGTACTGGGGCCAACGTCCTGACTTTC.

In this sample, this clonotype turned up a few times. An end of the junction differs from the germline gene, which may be a read error. The chain is built from TRBV29-1 and TRBJ2-7; D tentatively fits TRBD1 or TRBD2 (5 bases each). The germline CDR1 and CDR2 sequences are SQVTM and ANQGSEA. The CDR3 contains 13 residues. Written as DNA, the CDR3 is TGTAGCGTTGGGTTAGGGGCCGGAAACGAGCAGTACTTC. Translation gives CSVGLGAGNEQYF.

The rearrangement uses TRBV27 and TRBJ1-2, with TRBD1 as a possible D gene (5 bases). The germline V and J ends were trimmed by 3 bases and 8 bases, with 13 bases remaining between them. The CDR3 consists of 13 residues. The germline V gene has CDR1 MNHEY and CDR2 SMNVEV (reference sequence). CDR3 in DNA: TGTGCCAGCAGTTTCCCAGGGACTGGGGGCTACACCTTC. This sequence encodes CASSFPGTGGYTF.

This clonotype was found a few times. V gene TRBV18 combines with J gene TRBJ1-2; D uncertain. The CDR3 has 13 amino acids. The V end was cut by 6 bases, the J end by 4 bases, with 12 bases between. CDR1 is KGHSH and CDR2 is LQKENI in the germline V gene. As DNA, the CDR3 is TGTGCCAGCTCGAGGCAGGCCTTCTATGGCTACACCTTC. It codes for CASSRQAFYGYTF.